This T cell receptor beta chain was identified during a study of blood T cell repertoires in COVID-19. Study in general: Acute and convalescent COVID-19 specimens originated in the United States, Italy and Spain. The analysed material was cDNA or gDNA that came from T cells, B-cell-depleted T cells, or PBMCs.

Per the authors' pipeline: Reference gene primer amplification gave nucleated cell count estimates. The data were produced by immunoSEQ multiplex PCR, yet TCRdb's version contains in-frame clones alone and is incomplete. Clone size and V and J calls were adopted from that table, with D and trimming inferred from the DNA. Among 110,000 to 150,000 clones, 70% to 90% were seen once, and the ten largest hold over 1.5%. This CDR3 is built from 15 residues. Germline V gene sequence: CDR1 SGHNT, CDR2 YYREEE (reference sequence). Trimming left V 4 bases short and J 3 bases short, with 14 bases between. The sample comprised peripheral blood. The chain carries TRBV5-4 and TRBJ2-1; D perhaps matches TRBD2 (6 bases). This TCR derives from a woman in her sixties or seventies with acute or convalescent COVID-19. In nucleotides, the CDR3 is TGTGCCAGCAGCCGGACGGGGGTCAACTACAATGAGCAGTTCTTC. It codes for CASSRTGVNYNEQFF.